These 27 T cell receptor beta chains came from one sample sequenced in a study of T cell responses to AZD1222 COVID-19 vaccine. TCRdb keeps only in-frame clones here, not all; method: immunoSEQ multiplex PCR. The table lists some 250,000 clones, about 94% of them singletons. Here the sequenced sample was peripheral blood, taken 28 days after the second AZD1222 dose. The origin of the receptors is an adult who received the AZD1222 COVID-19 vaccine.

The table lists this clone with a count of one. The rearrangement uses TRBV28 and TRBJ2-7; 8 bases are shared with TRBD1. The V gene's germline CDR1 is MDHEN and CDR2 SYDVKM. J lost 7 bases, V lost 2 bases, and 10 bases had no gene match. This CDR3 region has 15 residues. CDR3 bases: TGTGCCAGCAGTTTAAAGACAGGGGCCTTCGAGGAGCAGTACTTC. Translating gives CASSLKTGAFEEQYF.

The sample holds a few counts of this clone. The chain links TRBV7-2 to TRBJ2-1; tentatively, D is TRBD2 (7 bases). There are 16 residues in the CDR3. The V gene's germline CDR1 is SGHTA and CDR2 FQGNSA. V gave up 5 bases and J gave up 4 bases, with 18 bases separating them. CDR3 sequence: CASSRGGGSFYNEQFF. The CDR3 DNA sequence: TGTGCCAGCAGCCGCGGGGGCGGGTCTTTTTACAATGAGCAGTTCTTC.

This chain links TRBV4-1 with TRBJ1-5; D is unclear. The CDR3 loop spans 15 amino acids. From germline, CDR1 is MGHRA and CDR2 YSYEKL. The germline V and J ends were trimmed by 4 bases and 7 bases, with 17 bases remaining between them. The CDR3 reads CASSLLPGLGQPQHF. The CDR3 bases are TGCGCCAGCAGCCTTCTCCCCGGGCTAGGACAGCCCCAGCATTTT.

This chain links TRBV27 with TRBJ2-7; D is perhaps TRBD1 (6 bases). The CDR3 consists of 13 residues. Trimming stripped 3 bases from V and 7 bases from J, with 13 bases between. Germline CDR1 and CDR2: MNHEY and SMNVEV (reference sequence). The CDR3 loop reads CASSFNRVGEQYF. The CDR3 nucleotides read TGTGCCAGCAGTTTCAACAGGGTGGGAGAGCAGTACTTC.

The chain carries TRBV24-1 and TRBJ2-2, with D unresolved. Trimming stripped 7 bases from V and 8 bases from J, with 7 bases between. The CDR3 runs 11 residues. Germline V gene data show CDR1 as KGHDR and CDR2 as SFDVKD. CDR3 sequence (DNA): TGTGCCACCAGCCAAACGGGGGAGCTGTTTTTT. Protein sequence: CATSQTGELFF.

The V call is TRBV2, the J call TRBJ2-3, with a weak D call TRBD2 (5 bases). With 6 bases removed from V and 4 bases from J, the gap between germline ends came to 11 bases. Per germline, CDR1 SNHLY and CDR2 FYNNEI. The CDR3 runs 13 residues. As DNA, the CDR3 is TGTGCCAGCAGCGGCGGGTGGGCAGATACGCAGTATTTT. It yields the protein CASSGGWADTQYF.

The CDR3 is CASSSIGTGSYEQYF. CDR3 in DNA: TGTGCCAGCAGTTCAATCGGGACAGGGTCCTACGAGCAGTACTTC. The chain joins TRBV28 to TRBJ2-7; 9 nucleotides align to TRBD1. The V gene's germline CDR1 is MDHEN and CDR2 SYDVKM. The junction had 5 bases not matched to a gene; V was cut back by 4 bases and J by 1 base. There are 15 residues in the CDR3.

V gene TRBV27 combines with J gene TRBJ2-7; possibly TRBD1 or TRBD2 for D (5 bases each). CDR1 is MNHEY and CDR2 is SMNVEV in the germline V gene (reference sequence). Trimming removed 8 bases at V and 5 bases at J, with 22 bases between. This CDR3 comprises 15 residues. CDR3 sequence: CASAEIWGSLNEQYF. For the CDR3, the DNA is TGTGCCAGCGCAGAGATATGGGGGTCTTTAAACGAGCAGTACTTC.

This chain links TRBV7-2 with TRBJ1-6, with a weak D call TRBD1 (5 bases). The CDR3 is 14 amino acids. Trimming cost V 5 bases and J 10 bases, with 15 bases left between them. Germline assignment: CDR1 SGHTA and CDR2 FQGNSA. In DNA, the CDR3 is TGTGCCAGCAGCCCTGACAGCACATGGTCACCCCTCCACTTT. This encodes CASSPDSTWSPLHF. The variable domain in full, with the rest retrieved from reference TRBV7-2 and TRBJ1-6, is GAGVSQSPSNKVTEKGKDVELRCDPISGHTALYWYRQSLGQGLEFLIYFQGNSAPDKSGLPSDRFSAERTGGSVSTLTIQRTQQEDSAVYLCASSPDSTWSPLHFGNGTRLTVT.

This clone has just a few counts. This sequence joins TRBV3-1 (or the pseudogene TRBV3-2) and TRBJ2-2, with D possibly being TRBD2 (5 bases). V lost 4 bases and J 4 bases, leaving 7 bases between the germline ends. Germline assignment: CDR1 LGHDT and CDR2 YNNKEL (reference sequence). This CDR3 has 13 residues. In DNA, the CDR3 is TGTGCCAGCAGCCTAAGCGGCACCGGGGAGCTGTTTTTT. It yields the protein CASSLSGTGELFF.

This clone has more than one count but fewer than ten. V usage is TRBV18 and J usage is TRBJ1-2; D remains unclear. V lost 2 bases and J 0 bases, leaving 4 bases between the germline ends. The CDR3 extends over 13 amino acids. Germline V gene lookup returns CDR1 KGHSH and CDR2 LQKENI. The CDR3 coding sequence is TGTGCCAGCTCACCAGTGTCTAACTATGGCTACACCTTC. Translating gives CASSPVSNYGYTF.

The genes are TRBV7-2 and TRBJ1-1; D possibly corresponds to TRBD1 (6 bases). Germline V gene sequence: CDR1 SGHTA, CDR2 FQGNSA. CDR3 length equals 17 residues. V was shortened by 0 bases and J by 0 bases, with 14 bases between the two germline ends. DNA for the CDR3: TGTGCCAGCAGCTTAGCTAGGACAGTTAATATGAACACTGAAGCTTTCTTT. Amino acid sequence: CASSLARTVNMNTEAFF.

The J gene is TRBJ1-6, the V gene TRBV4-2, with a tentative D call TRBD1 (5 bases). CDR1 is LGHNA and CDR2 is YNFKEQ in the germline V gene. The CDR3 contains 14 residues. V was cut by 3 bases and J by 7 bases, with 10 bases left in between. CDR3 in amino acids: CASSHGGENSPLHF. The CDR3 bases are TGTGCCAGCAGCCACGGGGGGGAGAATTCACCCCTCCACTTT.

The genes are TRBV7-8 and TRBJ2-6; a weak D match, TRBD1 (5 bases). Germline-derived CDR1 and CDR2 are SGHVS and FQNEAQ. V was clipped by 5 bases and J by 2 bases, with 10 bases between them. There are 15 residues in the CDR3. CDR3 in amino acids: CASSPQGTGANVLTF. Here the CDR3 DNA reads TGTGCCAGCAGCCCCCAGGGCACTGGGGCCAACGTCCTGACTTTC. The variable domain in full, with the rest retrieved from reference TRBV7-8 and TRBJ2-6, is GAGVSQSPRYKVAKRGQDVALRCDPISGHVSLFWYQQALGQGPEFLTYFQNEAQLDKSGLPSDRFFAERPEGSVSTLKIQRTQQEDSAVYLCASSPQGTGANVLTFGAGSRLTVL.

The chain is built from TRBV19 and TRBJ1-2; TRBD1 matches at 7 bases. Germline loops: CDR1 LNHDA, CDR2 SQIVND (reference sequence). The CDR3 is 14 residues long. The V segment lost 4 bases and the J segment 8 bases; nucleotides outside the gene matches: 10. Here the CDR3 reads CASSKDRNYQGYTF. For the CDR3, the DNA is TGTGCCAGTAGTAAGGACAGGAATTATCAGGGCTACACCTTC.

The DNA of the CDR3 is TGTGCCAGTGGCGATTTGGCGGATTCACCCCTCCACTTT. Amino acids: CASGDLADSPLHF. This chain links TRBV19 with TRBJ1-6; D uncertain. V lost 8 bases, J lost 8 bases, and 13 bases lay in between. Germline-derived CDR1 and CDR2 are LNHDA and SQIVND (reference sequence). This CDR3 spans 13 amino acids.

The chain recombines TRBV4-2 with TRBJ2-1; TRBD2 agrees at 13 bases. The CDR3 length is 16 residues. Germline CDR1 reads LGHNA; CDR2 reads YNFKEQ. Trimming removed 3 bases from V and 4 bases from J; junction bases left unmatched: 3. The CDR3 sequence is CASSQRGLAGYNEQFF. The CDR3, as DNA: TGTGCCAGCAGCCAGAGGGGACTAGCGGGATACAATGAGCAGTTCTTC.

The chain is built from TRBV6-2 or TRBV6-3 and TRBJ2-2; no clear D gene. Between the trimmed V and J ends, which lost 2 bases and 4 bases, there was a span of 2 bases. CDR1 is MNHEY, CDR2 SVGEGT, per germline. This CDR3 is 12 amino acids long. The CDR3 DNA reads as TGTGCCAGCAGTTACGGCACCGGGGAGCTGTTTTTT. This encodes CASSYGTGELFF.

The chain recombines TRBV28 with TRBJ1-1, with TRBD1 matching over 8 bases. This CDR3 is built from 14 residues. V trimming: 7 bases; J trimming: 5 bases; junction bases outside the gene matches: 9. The germline gives CDR1 MDHEN, CDR2 SYDVKM. The CDR3 nucleotides are TGTGCCAGCACCATCGGACAGGGATGGACTGAAGCTTTCTTT. Translation: CASTIGQGWTEAFF.

The V call is TRBV18, the J call TRBJ2-7, with D unclear. Germline V gene sequence: CDR1 KGHSH, CDR2 LQKENI. The CDR3 has 17 amino acids. V was pared by 1 base and J by 0 bases, with 16 bases between. The CDR3 is CASSPRQGTSSSYEQYF. The CDR3 region has the DNA TGTGCCAGCTCACCACGGCAAGGCACGTCGAGCTCCTACGAGCAGTACTTC.

This chain uses TRBV3-1 (or the pseudogene TRBV3-2) with TRBJ2-1; no reliable D call. CDR1 and CDR2 from the germline V gene are LGHDT and YNNKEL (reference sequence). V lost 7 bases and J 3 bases, leaving 13 bases between the germline ends. CDR3 length equals 14 residues. The CDR3 nucleotides read TGTGCCAGCACCAACTCCGACGGCTACAATGAGCAGTTCTTC. This codes for CASTNSDGYNEQFF.

V and J are TRBV11-2 and TRBJ2-1; D remains unclear. This CDR3 region has 12 residues. V was trimmed by 5 bases and J by 10 bases, leaving 12 bases between them. The germline CDR1 and CDR2 sequences are SGHAT and FQNNGV. CDR3 residues: CASSPTPLEQFF. CDR3 DNA: TGTGCCAGCAGCCCGACTCCTTTGGAGCAGTTCTTC.

The chain joins TRBV5-1 to TRBJ2-3; D possibly corresponds to TRBD1 (5 bases). Germline lookup yields CDR1 SGHRS and CDR2 YFSETQ. The CDR3 runs 14 residues. Trimming cost V 0 bases and J 4 bases, with 9 bases left between them. The CDR3 loop reads CASSLGGPADTQYF. Written as DNA, the CDR3 is TGCGCCAGCAGCTTGGGGGGCCCGGCAGATACGCAGTATTTT.

The CDR3 region has the DNA TGTGCCAGCAGTTTCGTCTCGGCGTCTGAAGCTTTCTTT. It translates to CASSFVSASEAFF. The genes are TRBV12-3 or TRBV12-4 and TRBJ1-1; D gene unclear. The CDR3 covers 13 residues. Trimming removed 3 bases at V and 6 bases at J, with 11 bases between.

CDR3 residues: CASSLGGQANEQYF. The CDR3 nucleotides are TGTGCCAGCAGCTTAGGGGGACAGGCGAACGAGCAGTACTTC. This sequence joins TRBV7-2 and TRBJ2-7, with 8 nucleotides matching TRBD1. The germline CDR1 and CDR2 sequences are SGHTA and FQGNSA. This CDR3 region has 14 residues. V was clipped by 1 base and J by 5 bases; unmatched bases: 4.

V gene TRBV10-3 combines with J gene TRBJ1-1; TRBD1 might be the D (6 bases). Germline V gives CDR1 ENHRY, CDR2 SYGVKD. Trimming pared 6 bases from V and 2 bases from J, leaving 10 bases between. The CDR3 totals 13 residues. The CDR3 DNA is TGTGCCATCAGCGGGACAATTAACACTGAAGCTTTCTTT. Residues: CAISGTINTEAFF.

The V and J genes are TRBV5-1 and TRBJ1-4; D perhaps matches TRBD1 (5 bases). In germline, CDR1 is SGHRS, CDR2 YFSETQ. The germline V and J ends were trimmed by 4 bases and 0 bases, with 7 bases remaining between them. The CDR3 runs to 14 residues. This CDR3 is CASSATATNEKLFF. In DNA, the CDR3 is TGCGCCAGCAGCGCGACAGCAACTAATGAAAAACTGTTTTTT.